The clone carrying this T cell receptor beta chain has ten or more counts. Its antigen is as yet unknown. This specimen comes from a study of neurological immune-mediated disorders. Study-wide results and limits: Private repertoires in all groups were suggested, as expanded clones shared no CDR3 amino acid sequences across subjects.

Trimming took 0 bases from V and 0 from J; bases not matched to a gene: 10. The CDR3 sequence is 18 residues long. Germline CDR1 reads DFQATT; CDR2 reads SNEGSKA (reference sequence). Specified time point: longitudinal time-point 1 (baseline). Volunteers attending a blood bank in Maryland, USA, served as healthy controls. By 5'RACE with 10-nucleotide random UMIs, the cDNA was made. TCRdb re-analysed the 5' RACE reads in MiXCR, keeping a single row per CDR3 protein. The sample lists some 49,000 distinct CDR3 sequences; 9% to 10% were seen once. This rearrangement joins TRBV20-1 to TRBJ2-4; 8 nucleotides line up with TRBD1. Material for sequencing was PBMCs. This receptor was taken from a woman between 40 and 55 years old in good health. Written as DNA, the CDR3 is TGCAGTGCTAGAGATAACAGGGGGGCCCCCTTAGCCAAAAACATTCAGTACTTC. Its protein is CSARDNRGAPLAKNIQYF.